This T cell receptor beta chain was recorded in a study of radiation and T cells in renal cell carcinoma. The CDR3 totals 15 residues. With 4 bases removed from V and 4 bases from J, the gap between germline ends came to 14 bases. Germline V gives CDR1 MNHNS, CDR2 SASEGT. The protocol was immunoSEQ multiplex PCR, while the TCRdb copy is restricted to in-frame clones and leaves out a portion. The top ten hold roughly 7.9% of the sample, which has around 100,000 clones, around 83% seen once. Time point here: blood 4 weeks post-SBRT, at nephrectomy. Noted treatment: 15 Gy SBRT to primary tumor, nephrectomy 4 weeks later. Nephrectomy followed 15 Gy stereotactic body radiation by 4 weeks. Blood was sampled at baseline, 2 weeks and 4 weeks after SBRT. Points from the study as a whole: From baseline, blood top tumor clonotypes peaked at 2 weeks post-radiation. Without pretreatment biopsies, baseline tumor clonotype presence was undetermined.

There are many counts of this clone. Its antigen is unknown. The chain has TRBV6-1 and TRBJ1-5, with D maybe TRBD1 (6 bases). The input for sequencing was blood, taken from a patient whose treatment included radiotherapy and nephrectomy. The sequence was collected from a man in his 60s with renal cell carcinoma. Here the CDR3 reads CASSVFRTANQPQHF. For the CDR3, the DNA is TGTGCCAGCAGTGTATTTAGGACAGCGAATCAGCCCCAGCATTTT.